The present T cell receptor beta chain was sequenced within a study of T cell changes during pregnancy in multiple sclerosis. The assay was immunoSEQ multiplex PCR, and TCRdb's table has in-frame clones only and misses some. Here the sample spans 57,000 or so clones, less than 95% being singletons. The CDR3 is 14 residues long. CDR1 and CDR2 from the germline V gene are SGDLS and YYNGEE. Trimming took off 4 bases at V and 7 bases at J, with 12 bases between the two ends. The TCR originated in a female donor in good health, enrolled as a control in a pregnancy study. The genes are TRBV9 and TRBJ1-6; a weak D match, TRBD1 (5 bases). Source: peripheral blood, taken in the third trimester of pregnancy. The CDR3 is CASSPKTENSPLHF. The CDR3 DNA is TGTGCCAGCAGCCCTAAGACAGAAAATTCACCCCTCCACTTT.